Following are 32 T cell receptor beta chains from one sample sequenced in a study of blood T cells in healthy people across ages. Together with a sample-barcoded 5' primer, a J-beta primer mix was included in a second PCR lasting about 7 to 11 cycles. TCRdb recomputed calls from the 5' RACE reads with MiXCR, one row per CDR3 protein. This table holds about 970,000 distinct CDR3 sequences, about 51% found once. The source material was blood. The source of these receptors is a woman aged 55-69 years in good health.

This chain connects TRBV28 to TRBJ2-7, with 10 positions matching TRBD2. Germline V gives CDR1 MDHEN, CDR2 SYDVKM. CDR3 length equals 18 residues. V shed 5 bases, J shed 1 base, and the junction held 14 bases outside the gene matches. The CDR3 is CASSPTSGPMAASYEQYF. The CDR3 DNA is TGTGCCAGCAGTCCGACTAGCGGGCCTATGGCAGCATCCTACGAGCAGTACTTC. Complete variable domain (other parts from reference TRBV28 and TRBJ2-7): DVKVTQSSRYLVKRTGEKVFLECVQDMDHENMFWYRQDPGLGLRLIYFSYDVKMKEKGDIPEGYSVSREKKERFSLILESASTNQTSMYLCASSPTSGPMAASYEQYFGPGTRLTVT.

Note on this clonotype: Being one base from a much bigger clone, this may be a read error. V usage is TRBV27 and J usage is TRBJ2-1; perhaps TRBD2 as D (6 bases). Looked up from germline, CDR1 is MNHEY and CDR2 is SMNVEV (reference sequence). The CDR3 loop spans 14 amino acids. V was pared by 5 bases and J by 4 bases, with 12 bases between. The CDR3 DNA reads TGTGCCAGCAGTGTCGGAGGGATTTACAATGAGCAGTTCTTC. This sequence encodes CASSVGGIYNEQFF.

V and J are TRBV20-1 and TRBJ2-5; 7 positions agree with TRBD2. The germline CDR1 and CDR2 sequences are DFQATT and SNEGSKA (reference sequence). This CDR3 is built from 16 residues. Trimming cost V 1 base and J 11 bases; bases outside gene matches: 19. CDR3 loop: CSARGRKRDLRDEQYF. Here the CDR3 DNA reads TGCAGTGCTAGAGGTCGAAAGCGGGACCTACGGGATGAGCAGTACTTC.

The chain employs TRBV27 and TRBJ2-1; tentative D call: TRBD2 (5 bases). This CDR3 region has 14 residues. Between the trimmed V and J ends, which lost 4 bases and 10 bases, there was a span of 17 bases. Germline V CDR1 and CDR2: MNHEY, SMNVEV (reference sequence). In DNA, the CDR3 is TGTGCCAGCAGTTCCCGGACTCCTGTCTACGAGCAGTTCTTC. This sequence encodes CASSSRTPVYEQFF.

The genes are TRBV5-6 and TRBJ1-5; a weak D match, TRBD1 (6 bases). Trimming took off 2 bases at V and 1 base at J, with 10 bases between the two ends. Looked up from germline, CDR1 is SGHDT and CDR2 is YYEEEE. The length of the CDR3 is 15 residues. The CDR3 DNA sequence: TGTGCCAGCAGCTTAGGGACATTGAGCAATCAGCCCCAGCATTTT. This encodes CASSLGTLSNQPQHF.

The gene calls are TRBV12-3 or TRBV12-4 and TRBJ2-1, with 14 bases fitting TRBD2. CDR3 size: 16 residues. The V gene end was trimmed by 6 bases and the J gene end by 4 bases; junction bases not matched to a gene: 5. In DNA, the CDR3 is TGTGCCAGCAGGCCGGGACTAGCGGGAGTTTACAATGAGCAGTTCTTC. It yields the protein CASRPGLAGVYNEQFF.

This clonotype occurred once. The chain combines TRBV29-1 with TRBJ2-7, with D tentatively TRBD1 or TRBD2 (6 bases each). The J call may be incorrect, as the DNA end agrees better with TRBJ2-5. The CDR3 sequence is 14 residues long. Germline CDR1 is SQVTM and CDR2 is ANQGSEA. The CDR3 here is CSVDPKGGGETQYF. CDR3 bases: TGCAGCGTTGATCCCAAGGGGGGTGGAGAGACCCAGTACTTC.

This chain connects TRBV7-2 to TRBJ2-1, with a weak D call TRBD2 (7 bases). This CDR3 region has 18 residues. The V and J ends lost 1 base and 7 bases respectively, with 23 bases between them. CDR1 and CDR2 (germline): SGHTA, FQGNSA. The CDR3 sequence is CASSLVGGGTGSLNEQFF. The CDR3 nucleotides are TGTGCCAGCAGCTTAGTTGGGGGGGGCACAGGGTCATTAAATGAGCAGTTCTTC.

This clonotype occurred a few times. The gene calls are TRBV28 and TRBJ1-2, with TRBD1 matching over 11 bases. The germline V gene encodes CDR1 MDHEN and CDR2 SYDVKM. J was trimmed by 2 bases and V by 4 bases; bases with no gene match: 0. The CDR3 runs 14 residues. The CDR3 region is CASSWTGGNYGYTF. The DNA for the CDR3 is TGTGCCAGCAGTTGGACAGGGGGCAACTATGGCTACACCTTC.

The chain couples TRBV6-2 or TRBV6-3 to TRBJ1-2, with D possibly being TRBD1 (6 bases). The V gene's germline CDR1 is MNHEY and CDR2 SVGEGT. V lost 2 bases and J 4 bases, leaving 8 bases between the germline ends. The CDR3 extends over 13 amino acids. CDR3 residues: CASSYDRTYGYTF. The DNA of the CDR3 is TGTGCCAGCAGTTACGACAGGACCTATGGCTACACCTTC.

This clonotype was counted only a few times. The chain couples TRBV5-1 to TRBJ2-1; D is ambiguous. Trimming took 1 base from V and 1 from J, leaving 12 bases between them. The germline V gene has CDR1 SGHRS and CDR2 YFSETQ. This CDR3 is 16 amino acids long. This CDR3 reads CASSLYPTRSYNEQFF. The CDR3 DNA reads as TGCGCCAGCAGCTTGTACCCGACACGATCCTACAATGAGCAGTTCTTC. The complete variable domain, with remaining parts taken from reference TRBV5-1 and TRBJ2-1, reads KAGVTQTPRYLIKTRGQQVTLSCSPISGHRSVSWYQQTPGQGLQFLFEYFSETQRNKGNFPGRFSGRQFSNSRSEMNVSTLELGDSALYLCASSLYPTRSYNEQFFGPGTRLTVL.

The chain couples TRBV20-1 to TRBJ2-3, with 11 bases that match TRBD2. The V segment lost 5 bases and the J segment 6 bases; nucleotides outside the gene matches: 10. Looked up from germline, CDR1 is DFQATT and CDR2 is SNEGSKA (reference sequence). The CDR3 spans 15 residues. CDR3 protein: CSALAGGSSGDTQYF. The CDR3 DNA reads as TGCAGTGCTTTAGCGGGAGGGTCCAGTGGGGATACGCAGTATTTT.

The chain uses TRBV25-1 and TRBJ2-1, with TRBD2 identical over 13 bases. The CDR3 sequence is 15 residues long. With V trimmed by 7 bases and J by 5 bases, 5 bases remained unmatched. The germline V gene has CDR1 MGHDK and CDR2 SYGVNS. The CDR3 bases are TGTGCCAGCAACCGGGGACTAGCGGGGCACAATGAGCAGTTCTTC. This gives the protein CASNRGLAGHNEQFF.

The chain couples TRBV28 to TRBJ2-7, with 8 bases fitting TRBD2. The junction had 6 bases not matched to a gene; V was cut back by 6 bases and J by 5 bases. This CDR3 contains 13 residues. The germline V gene encodes CDR1 MDHEN and CDR2 SYDVKM. The DNA of the CDR3 is TGTGCCAGCAGACTAGCGGCGGTAAACGAGCAGTACTTC. Translation gives CASRLAAVNEQYF.

This clonotype was counted a few times. The rearrangement joins TRBV27 to TRBJ1-5; the D gene is possibly TRBD1 (6 bases). Trimming left V 3 bases short and J 3 bases short, with 12 bases between. Germline-derived CDR1 and CDR2 are MNHEY and SMNVEV (reference sequence). The CDR3 covers 15 residues. CDR3 sequence (DNA): TGTGCCAGCAGTTTTTCGGGGGCCTTCAATCAGCCCCAGCATTTT. It translates to CASSFSGAFNQPQHF.

The chain is built from TRBV28 and TRBJ2-7, with D hard to call. Trimming removed 2 bases from V and 2 bases from J, with 7 bases in between. In germline, CDR1 is MDHEN, CDR2 SYDVKM. The CDR3 extends over 13 amino acids. This CDR3 reads CASSLESPYEQYF. The CDR3 DNA follows: TGTGCCAGCAGTTTAGAGAGCCCCTACGAGCAGTACTTC.

This clonotype was seen ten or more times. This chain connects TRBV11-2 to TRBJ2-1, with a tentative D call TRBD2 (6 bases). The V and J ends lost 5 bases and 8 bases respectively, with 7 bases between them. Germline V gives CDR1 SGHAT, CDR2 FQNNGV. The length of the CDR3 is 11 residues. In DNA, the CDR3 is TGTGCCAGCAGCCCTAGCGATGAGCAGTTCTTC. It codes for CASSPSDEQFF.

The chain recombines TRBV24-1 with TRBJ1-2, with 7 bases identical to TRBD1. The CDR3 covers 16 residues. Looked up from germline, CDR1 is KGHDR and CDR2 is SFDVKD. Trimming at V came to 2 bases and at J to 6 bases, leaving 11 bases not matched to a gene. CDR3 in amino acids: CATSDSGTDTLHGYTF. The CDR3 bases are TGTGCCACCAGTGATTCCGGGACAGACACGCTACATGGCTACACCTTC.

The V gene is TRBV13, the J gene TRBJ2-1; 9 positions agree with TRBD2. V shed 7 bases, J shed 0 bases, and the junction held 4 bases outside the gene matches. The CDR3 runs to 15 residues. Looked up from germline, CDR1 is PRHDT and CDR2 is FYEKMQ (reference sequence). The CDR3 protein is CASNSGRSSYNEQFF. The CDR3 coding sequence is TGTGCCAGCAACAGCGGGAGGTCCTCCTACAATGAGCAGTTCTTC.

The rearrangement joins TRBV11-3 to TRBJ2-3; 10 bases match TRBD2. The junction had 4 bases not matched to a gene; V was cut back by 5 bases and J by 2 bases. CDR3 length: 15 residues. Germline-derived CDR1 and CDR2 are SGHNT and YENEEA. CDR3 in DNA: TGTGCCAGCAGCCCAGGACTAGCGGTCACAGATACGCAGTATTTT. Translating gives CASSPGLAVTDTQYF.

The chain recombines TRBV29-1 with TRBJ2-7, with TRBD2 identical over 8 bases. The V and J ends lost 3 bases and 7 bases, in that order; junction bases with no gene match: 11. The CDR3 totals 14 residues. CDR1 SQVTM and CDR2 ANQGSEA come from the germline V gene. The CDR3 DNA sequence: TGCAGCGTTGACCCGAGGCTAGCGGGTGATGAGCAGTACTTC. This gives the protein CSVDPRLAGDEQYF.

V is TRBV7-2 and J is TRBJ2-7; D is undetermined. CDR1 and CDR2 from the germline V gene are SGHTA and FQGNSA. V was trimmed by 5 bases and J by 3 bases, leaving 14 bases between them. The CDR3 is made up of 14 amino acids. CDR3 nucleotides: TGTGCCAGCAGCCCCCAGCCGGGCCTCTACGAGCAGTACTTC. It is translated as CASSPQPGLYEQYF.

The chain links TRBV2 to TRBJ1-1; 10 nucleotides line up with TRBD1. CDR3 length: 14 amino acids. V lost 6 bases and J lost 2; bases outside the gene matches: 3. Germline values: CDR1 SNHLY, CDR2 FYNNEI. CDR3 residues: CASRDRGYNTEAFF. The CDR3 DNA reads as TGTGCCAGCAGGGACAGGGGGTACAACACTGAAGCTTTCTTT.

This clonotype was recorded a few times. The chain joins TRBV9 to TRBJ2-7; 7 bases line up with TRBD2. Germline assignment: CDR1 SGDLS and CDR2 YYNGEE. There are 15 residues in the CDR3. V lost 4 bases to trimming and J lost 2 bases; unmatched junction nucleotides: 9. The DNA of the CDR3 is TGTGCCAGCAGCCCCCTTGTTGGGGGGGCCTACGAGCAGTACTTC. This gives the protein CASSPLVGGAYEQYF.

The rearrangement uses TRBV6-6 and TRBJ2-7; possibly TRBD1 for D (5 bases). CDR1 and CDR2 (germline): MNHNY, SVGAGI (reference sequence). The CDR3 is 15 amino acids. V lost 7 bases, J lost 7 bases, and 23 bases lay in between. The CDR3 nucleotides read TGTGCCAGCAAACGGCAGGGTGACAACAATAATGAGCAGTACTTC. Translated: CASKRQGDNNNEQYF.

The table lists this clonotype with a count of one. This chain joins TRBV5-1 and TRBJ1-4; D is undetermined. CDR1 SGHRS and CDR2 YFSETQ come from the germline V gene. The CDR3 runs 14 residues. V lost 7 bases and J lost 6, with 16 bases in between. In nucleotides, the CDR3 is TGCGCCAGCGGCTCAGAGGGTCATCATGAAAAACTGTTTTTT. Its protein product is CASGSEGHHEKLFF.

J is TRBJ2-5 and V is TRBV10-3; 10 bases are shared with TRBD2. The J call may not be correct, given that the DNA end is closer to TRBJ2-4. Germline V CDR1 and CDR2: ENHRY, SYGVKD. CDR3 length equals 16 residues. CDR3 bases: TGTGCCATCAGTGTTGAGCGGGAGGGCCCTAGGAGCATTCAGTACTTC. Protein sequence: CAISVEREGPRSIQYF.

The chain links TRBV29-1 to TRBJ2-3; no definite D call. This CDR3 has 10 amino acids. Between the trimmed V and J ends, which lost 7 bases and 4 bases, there was a span of 6 bases. Germline CDR1 SQVTM, CDR2 ANQGSEA. Written as DNA, the CDR3 is TGCAGCGCCACCCCAGATACGCAGTATTTT. Its translation: CSATPDTQYF.

This clonotype was seen more than once but under ten times. This sequence joins TRBV27 and TRBJ2-5; D unresolved. The V end lost 5 bases, the J end lost 11 bases, and 24 bases lay between the germline ends. Germline assignment: CDR1 MNHEY and CDR2 SMNVEV (reference sequence). The CDR3 runs to 15 residues. CDR3 DNA sequence: TGTGCCAGCAGTCAAATCTCGGGCCAACGGCTCCAGCAGTACTTC. It is translated as CASSQISGQRLQQYF.

This clonotype was detected only a few times. The rearrangement joins TRBV28 to TRBJ2-7, with 7 nucleotides matching TRBD1. CDR3 size: 14 residues. V lost 3 bases to trimming and J lost 2 bases; unmatched junction nucleotides: 4. Germline CDR1 MDHEN, CDR2 SYDVKM. CDR3 sequence reads: CASSFLQGTYEQYF. CDR3 DNA sequence: TGTGCCAGCAGTTTTCTACAGGGGACCTACGAGCAGTACTTC.

V usage is TRBV28 and J usage is TRBJ2-4; TRBD2 matches at 16 bases. The DNA end lines up better with TRBJ2-7; the J call may be wrong. Germline V gene sequence: CDR1 MDHEN, CDR2 SYDVKM. The CDR3 is made up of 18 amino acids. CDR3 loop: CASSPGLAGGPVYYEQYF. Written as DNA, the CDR3 is TGTGCCAGCAGTCCGGGACTAGCGGGAGGGCCGGTTTACTACGAGCAGTACTTC.

J is TRBJ2-5 and V is TRBV10-3; 9 bases align to TRBD2. The germline V gene has CDR1 ENHRY and CDR2 SYGVKD. This CDR3 spans 16 amino acids. Trimming cost V 4 bases and J 5 bases; bases outside gene matches: 11. This chain's CDR3 is CAISGFAGGPSETQYF. The CDR3, as DNA: TGTGCCATCAGTGGATTTGCGGGAGGGCCTTCCGAGACCCAGTACTTC.